This is a list of T cell receptor beta chains from one sample in a study of cytomegalovirus exposure and HLA in healthy donors. Libraries were prepared by immunoSEQ multiplex PCR; TCRdb keeps only in-frame clonotypes and omits some of them. Altogether 75,000 to 80,000 clones are present, over 60% being singletons, with the ten largest covering approximately 1%. The sequenced sample was PBMCs. The receptors originated from a male donor in good health and CMV-seronegative. Each CDR3 is given with its conserved first and last residue. A D gene is named only where the DNA matches it firmly. Part of the rows lack a size; the others show once, few, many or a class for expanded clones.

cdr3_aa cdr3_nt v_call d_call j_call clone_size
CAWKAGVGTEAFF TGTGCCTGGAAGGCAGGGGTAGGAACTGAAGCTTTCTTT TRBV30 . TRBJ1-1 .
CASSQDRQGFVEQFF TGCGCCAGCAGCCAAGACCGTCAGGGATTTGTTGAGCAGTTCTTC TRBV4-3 . TRBJ2-1 .
CASSFLSGRSDEQYF TGTGCCAGCAGCTTCTTAAGCGGGAGAAGCGACGAGCAGTACTTC TRBV7-9 TRBD2 TRBJ2-7 .
CASSPMGQGLQYF TGTGCCAGCAGCCCCATGGGACAGGGATTGCAGTACTTC TRBV7-2 TRBD1 TRBJ2-7 .
CASSLGTGFNQPQHF TGTGCCAGCAGCCTAGGGACAGGGTTTAATCAGCCCCAGCATTTT TRBV7-2 TRBD1 TRBJ1-5 .
CASSLTGAAGELFF TGTGCCAGCAGCTTAACAGGGGCGGCCGGGGAGCTGTTTTTT TRBV7-2 TRBD1 TRBJ2-2 .
CASSHGLAASSYNEQFF TGCGCCAGCAGCCACGGACTAGCGGCCTCCTCCTACAATGAGCAGTTCTTC TRBV5-1 TRBD2 TRBJ2-1 .
CASSGPPRFRSGANVLTF TGTGCCAGCAGCGGACCTCCGAGGTTCCGCTCTGGGGCCAACGTCCTGACTTTC TRBV9 . TRBJ2-6 .
CASRHGQDTQYF TGTGCCAGCAGACATGGCCAAGATACGCAGTATTTT TRBV4-2 . TRBJ2-3 .
CASSLTTGLESYNEQFF TGCGCCAGCAGCCTGACAACCGGACTGGAAAGTTACAATGAGCAGTTCTTC TRBV5-1 . TRBJ2-1 .
CASSLSVISVGEVLNQETQYF TGCGCCAGCAGCTTGTCCGTCATAAGTGTGGGGGAGGTCCTAAACCAAGAGACCCAGTACTTC TRBV5-1 . TRBJ2-5 .
CASGTGRTIYF TGTGCCAGCGGGACAGGGAGGACCATATATTTT TRBV2 TRBD1 TRBJ1-3 once
CASSPPGNSGNTIYF TGTGCCAGCTCACCACCCGGTAACTCTGGAAACACCATATATTTT TRBV18 . TRBJ1-3 .
CASSVDYGQGAAPAFF TGTGCCAGCAGTGTCGACTATGGACAGGGGGCGGCCCCCGCTTTCTTT TRBV6-1 TRBD1 TRBJ1-1 few
CASRLQLGETQYF TGTGCCAGCAGACTCCAACTAGGAGAGACCCAGTACTTC TRBV6-5 . TRBJ2-5 .
CASSKAGTSYEQYF TGTGCCAGCAGCAAAGCGGGGACGTCCTACGAGCAGTACTTC TRBV7-2 TRBD2 TRBJ2-7 few
CASSPTGTDYGYPF TGTGCCAGCAGCCCCACCGGGACAGACTATGGCTACCCCTTC TRBV5-6 TRBD1 TRBJ1-2 .
CASSLVRTENTEAFF TGTGCCAGCAGCTTAGTAAGGACAGAGAACACTGAAGCTTTCTTT TRBV7-2 . TRBJ1-1 .
CASSSTRDSNYGYTF TGTGCCAGCAGTTCTACTAGGGACAGTAACTATGGCTACACCTTC TRBV6-6 TRBD1 TRBJ1-2 .
CASSLSPRSSYEQYF TGTGCCAGCAGTTTATCCCCCAGAAGCTCCTACGAGCAGTACTTC TRBV27 . TRBJ2-7 .
CASSHPSGGARGTQYF TGTGCCAGCAGCCACCCTAGCGGGGGGGCCAGGGGGACCCAGTACTTC TRBV11-2 TRBD2 TRBJ2-5 once
CASRRGGINYQPQHF TGTGCCAGCAGGCGAGGGGGTATCAACTATCAGCCCCAGCATTTT TRBV28 . TRBJ1-5 few
CAWTTRGVHNEQFF TGTGCCTGGACTACACGCGGGGTGCACAATGAGCAGTTCTTC TRBV30 . TRBJ2-1 .
CASSTKENTEAFF TGTGCCAGCAGCACTAAAGAGAACACTGAAGCTTTCTTT TRBV7-2 . TRBJ1-1 .